This T cell receptor (beta chain) originates from a study of blood T cell repertoires in COVID-19. The wider study: Acute and convalescent COVID-19 specimens originated in the United States, Italy and Spain. Sample material is recorded as cDNA or gDNA derived from T cells, B-cell-depleted T cells, or PBMCs.

In the original processing: Estimates of nucleated cell counts were drawn from the amplification of reference gene primers. Profiled with immunoSEQ multiplex PCR; TCRdb holds only in-frame clones, not every one. V and J calls and clone size follow that table, whereas D and trimming were derived from the DNA. The table includes about 140,000 clones, around nine tenths detected once. V gave up 0 bases and J gave up 6 bases; unmatched junction bases: 7. The CDR3 runs to 15 residues. Germline V lookup: CDR1 LGHNA, CDR2 YSLEER. This receptor was identified in a woman aged 45-65 years with active or convalescent COVID-19. The chain combines TRBV4-3 with TRBJ2-5, with 7 bases matching TRBD2. The sample consisted of peripheral blood. The CDR3 coding sequence is TGCGCCAGCAGCCAAGATTCCGGCGGGGGAAAGACCCAGTACTTC. This gives the protein CASSQDSGGGKTQYF.